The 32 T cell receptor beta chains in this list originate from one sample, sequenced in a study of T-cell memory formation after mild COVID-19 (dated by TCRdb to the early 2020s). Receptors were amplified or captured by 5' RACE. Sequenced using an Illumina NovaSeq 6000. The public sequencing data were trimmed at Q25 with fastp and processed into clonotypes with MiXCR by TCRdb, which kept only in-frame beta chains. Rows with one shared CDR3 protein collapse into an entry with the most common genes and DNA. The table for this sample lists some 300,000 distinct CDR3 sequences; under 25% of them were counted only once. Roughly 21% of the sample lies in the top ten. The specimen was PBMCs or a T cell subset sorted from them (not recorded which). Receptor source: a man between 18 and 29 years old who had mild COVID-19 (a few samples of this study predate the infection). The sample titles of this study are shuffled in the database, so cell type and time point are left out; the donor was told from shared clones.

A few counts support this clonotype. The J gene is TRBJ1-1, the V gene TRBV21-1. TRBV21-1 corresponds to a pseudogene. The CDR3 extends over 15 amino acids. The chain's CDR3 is CASLLMGTMNTEAFF. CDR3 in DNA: TGTGCCAGCCTCCTCATGGGAACGATGAACACTGAAGCTTTCTTT.

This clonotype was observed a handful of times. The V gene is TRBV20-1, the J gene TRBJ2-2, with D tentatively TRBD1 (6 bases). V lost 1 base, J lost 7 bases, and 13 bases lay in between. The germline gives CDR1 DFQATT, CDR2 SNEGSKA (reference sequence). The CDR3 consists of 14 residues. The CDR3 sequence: CSARATGSSGELFF. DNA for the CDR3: TGCAGTGCTAGAGCTACAGGGTCAAGCGGGGAGCTGTTTTTT.

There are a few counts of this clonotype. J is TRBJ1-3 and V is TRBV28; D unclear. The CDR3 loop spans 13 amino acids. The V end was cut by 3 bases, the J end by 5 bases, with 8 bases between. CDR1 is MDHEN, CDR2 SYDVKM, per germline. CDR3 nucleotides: TGTGCCAGCAGTTTTAGTCGTAGAAACACCATATATTTT. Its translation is CASSFSRRNTIYF.

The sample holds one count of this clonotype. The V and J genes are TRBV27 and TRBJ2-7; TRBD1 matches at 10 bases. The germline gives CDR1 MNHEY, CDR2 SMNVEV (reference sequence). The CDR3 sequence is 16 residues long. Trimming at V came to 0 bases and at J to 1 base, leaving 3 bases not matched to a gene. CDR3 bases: TGTGCCAGCAGTTTATCGAGGACAGGGGGTTCCTACGAGCAGTACTTC. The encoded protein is CASSLSRTGGSYEQYF.

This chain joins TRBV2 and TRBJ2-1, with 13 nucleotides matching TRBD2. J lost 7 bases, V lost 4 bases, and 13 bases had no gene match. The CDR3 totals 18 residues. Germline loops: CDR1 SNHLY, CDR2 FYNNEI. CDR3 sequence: CASSAPPPLAGGRNEQFF. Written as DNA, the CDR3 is TGTGCCAGCAGTGCACCCCCCCCACTAGCGGGGGGGAGGAATGAGCAGTTCTTC.

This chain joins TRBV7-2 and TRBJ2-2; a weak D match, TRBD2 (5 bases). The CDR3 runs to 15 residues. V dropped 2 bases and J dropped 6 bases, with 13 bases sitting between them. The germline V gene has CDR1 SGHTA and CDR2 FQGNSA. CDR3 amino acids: CASSLTSGGPGELFF. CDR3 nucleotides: TGTGCCAGCAGCTTAACTTCAGGAGGACCCGGGGAGCTGTTTTTT.

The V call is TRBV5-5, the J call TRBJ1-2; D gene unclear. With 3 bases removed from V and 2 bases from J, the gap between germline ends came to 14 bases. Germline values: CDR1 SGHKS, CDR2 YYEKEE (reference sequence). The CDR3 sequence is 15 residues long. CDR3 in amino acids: CASSYVQPGNYGYTF. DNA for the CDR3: TGTGCCAGCAGCTATGTCCAGCCTGGGAACTATGGCTACACCTTC.

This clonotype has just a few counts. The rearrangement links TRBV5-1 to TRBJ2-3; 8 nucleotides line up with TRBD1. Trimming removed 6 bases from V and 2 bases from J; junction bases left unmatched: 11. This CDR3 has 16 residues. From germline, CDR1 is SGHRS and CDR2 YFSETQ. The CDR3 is CASTQDGQGSTDTQYF. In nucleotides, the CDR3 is TGCGCCAGCACCCAGGATGGACAGGGATCCACAGATACGCAGTATTTT.

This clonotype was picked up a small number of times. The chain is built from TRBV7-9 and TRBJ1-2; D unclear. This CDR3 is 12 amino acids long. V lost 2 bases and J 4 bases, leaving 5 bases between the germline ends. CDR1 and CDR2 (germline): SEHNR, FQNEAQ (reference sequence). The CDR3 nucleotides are TGTGCCAGCAGCTTAAATCTCTATGGCTACACCTTC. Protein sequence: CASSLNLYGYTF.

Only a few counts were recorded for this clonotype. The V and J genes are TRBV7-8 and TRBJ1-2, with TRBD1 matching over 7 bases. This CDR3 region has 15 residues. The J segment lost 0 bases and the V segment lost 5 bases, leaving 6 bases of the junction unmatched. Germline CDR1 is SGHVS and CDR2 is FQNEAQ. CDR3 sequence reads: CASSPMGQTNYGYTF. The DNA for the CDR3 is TGTGCCAGCAGCCCTATGGGACAGACTAACTATGGCTACACCTTC.

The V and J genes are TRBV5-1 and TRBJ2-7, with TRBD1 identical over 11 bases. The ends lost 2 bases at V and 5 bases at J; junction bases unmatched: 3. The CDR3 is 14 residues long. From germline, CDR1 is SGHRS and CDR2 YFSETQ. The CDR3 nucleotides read TGCGCCAGCAGCTTAGGGACAGGGGGAAACGAGCAGTACGTC. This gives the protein CASSLGTGGNEQYV.

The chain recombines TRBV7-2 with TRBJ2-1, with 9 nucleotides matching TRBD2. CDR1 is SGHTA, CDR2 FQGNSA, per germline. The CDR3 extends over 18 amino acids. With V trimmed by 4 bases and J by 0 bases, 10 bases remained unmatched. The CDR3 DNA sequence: TGTGCCAGCAGCTCCCGCGGAGCGGGGGGCAGCTCCTACAATGAGCAGTTCTTC. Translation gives CASSSRGAGGSSYNEQFF.

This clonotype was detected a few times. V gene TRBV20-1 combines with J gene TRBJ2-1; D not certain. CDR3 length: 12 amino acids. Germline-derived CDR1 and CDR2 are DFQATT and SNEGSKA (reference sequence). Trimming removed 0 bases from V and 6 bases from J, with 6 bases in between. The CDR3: CSAREPLNEQFF. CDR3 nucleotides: TGCAGTGCTAGAGAGCCCCTCAATGAGCAGTTCTTC.

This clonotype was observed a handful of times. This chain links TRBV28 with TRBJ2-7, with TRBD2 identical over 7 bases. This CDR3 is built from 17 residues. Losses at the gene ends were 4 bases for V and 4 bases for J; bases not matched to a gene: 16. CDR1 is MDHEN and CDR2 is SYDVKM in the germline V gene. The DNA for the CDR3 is TGTGCCAGCAGTTACTCCGGGGGGAGGGTCCGAGGATACGAGCAGTACGTC. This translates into CASSYSGGRVRGYEQYV.

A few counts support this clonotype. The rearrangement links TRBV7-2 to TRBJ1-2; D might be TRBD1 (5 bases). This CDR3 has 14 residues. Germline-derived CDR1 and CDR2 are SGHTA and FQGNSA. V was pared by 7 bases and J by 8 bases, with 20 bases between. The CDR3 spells CASTPRGRLSGYTF. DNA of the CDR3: TGTGCCAGCACCCCCCGGGGCAGGCTTAGCGGCTACACCTTC.

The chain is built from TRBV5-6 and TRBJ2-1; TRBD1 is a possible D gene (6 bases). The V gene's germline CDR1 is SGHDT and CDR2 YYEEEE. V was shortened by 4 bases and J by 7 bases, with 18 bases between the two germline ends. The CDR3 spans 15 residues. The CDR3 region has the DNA TGTGCCAGCAGCCCGGCGTGGGGGCGCAGGAATGAGCAGTTCTTC. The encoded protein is CASSPAWGRRNEQFF. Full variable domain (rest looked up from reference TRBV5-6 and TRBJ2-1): DAGVTQSPTHLIKTRGQQVTLRCSPKSGHDTVSWYQQALGQGPQFIFQYYEEEERQRGNFPDRFSGHQFPNYSSELNVNALLLGDSALYLCASSPAWGRRNEQFFGPGTRLTVL.

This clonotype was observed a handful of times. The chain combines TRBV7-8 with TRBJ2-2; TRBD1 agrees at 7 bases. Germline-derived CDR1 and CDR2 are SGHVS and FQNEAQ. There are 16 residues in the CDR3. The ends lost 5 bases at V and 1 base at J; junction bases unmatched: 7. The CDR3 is CASSLRQGQNTGELFF. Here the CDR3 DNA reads TGTGCCAGCAGCCTCCGACAGGGACAGAACACCGGGGAGCTGTTTTTT.

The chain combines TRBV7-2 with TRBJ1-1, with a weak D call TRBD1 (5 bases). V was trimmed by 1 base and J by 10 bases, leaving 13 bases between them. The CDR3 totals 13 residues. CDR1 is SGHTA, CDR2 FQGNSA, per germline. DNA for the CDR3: TGTGCCAGCAGCTTAGGCAGGGTACGACCAGCTTTCTTT. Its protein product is CASSLGRVRPAFF.

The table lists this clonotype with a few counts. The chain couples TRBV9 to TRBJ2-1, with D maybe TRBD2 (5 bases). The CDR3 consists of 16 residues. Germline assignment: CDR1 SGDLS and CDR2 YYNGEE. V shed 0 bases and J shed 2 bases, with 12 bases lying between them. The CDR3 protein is CASSVDGLRPYNEQFF. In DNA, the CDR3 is TGTGCCAGCAGCGTAGACGGACTGCGGCCCTACAATGAGCAGTTCTTC.

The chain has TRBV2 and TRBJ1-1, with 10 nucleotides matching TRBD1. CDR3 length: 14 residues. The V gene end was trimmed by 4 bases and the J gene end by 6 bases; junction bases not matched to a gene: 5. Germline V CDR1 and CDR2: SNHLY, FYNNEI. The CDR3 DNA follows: TGTGCCAGCAGTGGGGACAGGGGAATCGCTGAAGCTTTCTTT. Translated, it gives CASSGDRGIAEAFF.

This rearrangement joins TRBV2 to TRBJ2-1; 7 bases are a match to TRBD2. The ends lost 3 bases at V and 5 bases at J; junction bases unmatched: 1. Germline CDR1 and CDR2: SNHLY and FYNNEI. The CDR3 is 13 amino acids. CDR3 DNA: TGTGCCAGCAGTGAGCGGGGGAACAATGAGCAGTTCTTC. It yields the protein CASSERGNNEQFF.

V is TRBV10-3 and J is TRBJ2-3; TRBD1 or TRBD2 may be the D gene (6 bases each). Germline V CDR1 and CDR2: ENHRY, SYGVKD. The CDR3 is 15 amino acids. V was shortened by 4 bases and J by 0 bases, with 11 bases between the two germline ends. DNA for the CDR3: TGTGCCATCAGTGGGAGGGACACCAGCACAGATACGCAGTATTTT. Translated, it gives CAISGRDTSTDTQYF.

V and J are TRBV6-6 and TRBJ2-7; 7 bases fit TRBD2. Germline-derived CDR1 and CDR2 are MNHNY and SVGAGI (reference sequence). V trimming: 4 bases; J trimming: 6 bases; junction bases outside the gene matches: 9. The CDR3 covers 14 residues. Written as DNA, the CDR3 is TGTGCCAGCAGTTCCGAGCGGGGCACGGGCGAGCAGTACGTC. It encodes CASSSERGTGEQYV.

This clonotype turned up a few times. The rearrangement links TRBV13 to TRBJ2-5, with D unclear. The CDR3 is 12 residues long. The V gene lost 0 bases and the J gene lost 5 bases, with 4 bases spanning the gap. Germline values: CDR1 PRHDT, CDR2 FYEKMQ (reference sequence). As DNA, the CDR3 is TGTGCCAGCAGCTTAGGCTTCGAGACCCAGTACTTC. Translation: CASSLGFETQYF.

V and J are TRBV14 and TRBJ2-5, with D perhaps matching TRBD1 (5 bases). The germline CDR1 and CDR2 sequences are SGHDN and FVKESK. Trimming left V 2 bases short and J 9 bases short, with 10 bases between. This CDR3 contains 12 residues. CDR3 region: CASSQPDSSQYF. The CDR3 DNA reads TGTGCCAGCAGCCAACCTGACAGCTCCCAGTACTTC.

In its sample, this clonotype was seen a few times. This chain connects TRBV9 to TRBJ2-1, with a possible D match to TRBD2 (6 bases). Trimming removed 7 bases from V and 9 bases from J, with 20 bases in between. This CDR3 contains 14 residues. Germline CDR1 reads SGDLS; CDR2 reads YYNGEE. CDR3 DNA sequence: TGTGCCAGCCAAACGACTAGGCCGTTTGGTGAGCAGTTCTTC. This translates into CASQTTRPFGEQFF.

The CDR3 spells CSASPGRIYGYTF. DNA for the CDR3: TGCAGTGCTAGCCCAGGCAGAATCTATGGCTACACCTTC. The chain combines TRBV20-1 with TRBJ1-2; D ambiguous. CDR3 size: 13 residues. Per germline, CDR1 DFQATT and CDR2 SNEGSKA (reference sequence). Trimming removed 3 bases from V and 4 bases from J, with 12 bases in between.

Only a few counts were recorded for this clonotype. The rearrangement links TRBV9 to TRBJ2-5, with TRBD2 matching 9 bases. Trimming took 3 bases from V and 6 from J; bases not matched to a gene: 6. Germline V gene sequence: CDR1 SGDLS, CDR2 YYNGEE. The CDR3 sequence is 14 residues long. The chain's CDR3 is CASSGERGAKTQYF. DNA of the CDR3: TGTGCCAGCAGCGGCGAGCGGGGGGCGAAGACCCAGTACTTC.

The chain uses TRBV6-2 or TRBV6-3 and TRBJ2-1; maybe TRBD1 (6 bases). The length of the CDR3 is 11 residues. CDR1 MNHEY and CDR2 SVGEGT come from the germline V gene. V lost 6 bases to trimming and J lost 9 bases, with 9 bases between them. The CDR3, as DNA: TGTGCCAGCAGGCTAGGGGGTGAGCAGTTCTTC. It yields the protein CASRLGGEQFF.

The DNA of the CDR3 is TGTGCCAGCAGTTCAGGGTGGGGGGGCACAGATACGCAGTATTTT. It translates to CASSSGWGGTDTQYF. This chain connects TRBV7-2 to TRBJ2-3, with D tentatively TRBD2 (6 bases). This CDR3 has 15 residues. Trimming stripped 6 bases from V and 1 base from J, with 14 bases between. The germline gives CDR1 SGHTA, CDR2 FQGNSA.

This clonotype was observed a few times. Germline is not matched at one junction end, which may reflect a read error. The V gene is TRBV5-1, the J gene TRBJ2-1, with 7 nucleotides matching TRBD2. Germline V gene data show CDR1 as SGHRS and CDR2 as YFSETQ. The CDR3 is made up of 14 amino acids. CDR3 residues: CSSGVDWSYNEQFF. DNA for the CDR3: TGCTCCAGCGGGGTAGATTGGTCCTACAATGAGCAGTTCTTC. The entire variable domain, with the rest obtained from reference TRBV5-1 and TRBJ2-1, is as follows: KAGVTQTPRYLIKTRGQQVTLSCSPISGHRSVSWYQQTPGQGLQFLFEYFSETQRNKGNFPGRFSGRQFSNSRSEMNVSTLELGDSALYLCSSGVDWSYNEQFFGPGTRLTVL.

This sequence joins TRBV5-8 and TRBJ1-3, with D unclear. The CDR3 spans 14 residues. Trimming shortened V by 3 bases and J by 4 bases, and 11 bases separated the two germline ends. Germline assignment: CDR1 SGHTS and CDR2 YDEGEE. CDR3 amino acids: CASSSPGAGNTIYF. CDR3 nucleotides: TGTGCCAGCAGCTCGCCGGGAGCCGGAAACACCATATATTTT.